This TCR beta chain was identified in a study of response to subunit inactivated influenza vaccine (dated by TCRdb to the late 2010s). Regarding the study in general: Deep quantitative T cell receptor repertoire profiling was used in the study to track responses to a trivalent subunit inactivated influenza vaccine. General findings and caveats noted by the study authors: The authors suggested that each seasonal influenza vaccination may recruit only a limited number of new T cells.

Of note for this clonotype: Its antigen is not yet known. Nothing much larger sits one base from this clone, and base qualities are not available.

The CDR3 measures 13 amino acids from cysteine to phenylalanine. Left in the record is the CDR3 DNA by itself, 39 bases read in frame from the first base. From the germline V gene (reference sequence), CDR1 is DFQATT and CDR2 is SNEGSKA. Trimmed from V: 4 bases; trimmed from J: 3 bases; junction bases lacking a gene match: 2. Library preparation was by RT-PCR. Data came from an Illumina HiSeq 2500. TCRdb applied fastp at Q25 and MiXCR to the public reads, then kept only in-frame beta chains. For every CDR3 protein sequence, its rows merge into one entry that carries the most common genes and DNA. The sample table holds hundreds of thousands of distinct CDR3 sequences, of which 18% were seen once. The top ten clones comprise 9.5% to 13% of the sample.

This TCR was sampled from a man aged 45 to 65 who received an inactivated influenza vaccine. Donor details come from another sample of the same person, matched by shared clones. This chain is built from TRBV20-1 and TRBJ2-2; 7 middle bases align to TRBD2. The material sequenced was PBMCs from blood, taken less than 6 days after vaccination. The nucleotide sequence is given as TGCAGTGCTAACGCGGGAGACACCGGGGAGCTGTTTTTT. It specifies CSANAGDTGELFF.